The clone carrying this T cell receptor beta chain was seen once. No antigen is known for it. The protocol was immunoSEQ multiplex PCR, while the TCRdb copy is restricted to in-frame clones and leaves out a portion. Of about 2.4 million clones in the sample, around nine tenths were seen once. This sample is drawn from a study of shared clonotypes between healthy human individuals. Study results and limitations: The sharing of 4% to 5.5% of naive CD4 clonotypes was seen across a few donors. Sharing of clonotypes among donors was expected to vary with sequencing depth.

CDR3 length: 16 amino acids. Germline V gene data show CDR1 as MNHEY and CDR2 as SVGAGI. The V end was cut by 4 bases, the J end by 4 bases, with 18 bases between. This sequence joins TRBV6-5 and TRBJ2-3, with D possibly called TRBD1 or TRBD2 (5 bases each). Sequenced: naive CD4+ T cells sorted from blood. Subset of the sample: CD45RA+ positively selected. The sequence derives from a man aged 18-30 years in good health. The CDR3 bases are TGTGCCAGCAGTTGGGGCTTTCGGGGTGGGTCAGATACGCAGTATTTT. Amino acids: CASSWGFRGGSDTQYF.